Described below is a single T cell receptor (beta chain) sequence and its context. As yet, its antigen is unknown. This entry comes from a study of regulatory T cells in long-lasting Graves disease. Arm-PCR of CDR3 regions and iRepertoire HTBI primers were used to build TCR beta libraries. Original data processing: Throughout the samples, researchers identified 60 to 70 TRBV and approximately 13 TRBJ segments. TCRdb reanalysed the multiplex PCR reads using MiXCR and keeps one entry per CDR3 protein. TCRdb's processing, not the study's, gives the V and J calls here. The data contain approximately 400,000 distinct CDR3 sequences, roughly a quarter of them seen just once; the ten biggest clones take up around 24%. Germline CDR1 LGHNA, CDR2 YNFKEQ. The CDR3 consists of 15 residues. Trimming took off 0 bases at V and 3 bases at J, with 12 bases between the two ends. Described time point: persistent/refractory GD, antithyroid drugs over 5 years with positive TRAb. Researchers made the TCR library from RNA that was extracted from PBMCs. Graves' disease was diagnosed by American Thyroid Association guidelines. EDTA tubes were used for drawing around 8.8 milliliters of peripheral blood.

The study's findings and limits: Persistent Graves' disease cases displayed lower TCR diversity than newly diagnosed ones.

The sample was peripheral blood mononuclear cells (PBMCs), taken when the disease was refractory, from a patient treated with antithyroid drugs. The chain has TRBV4-2 and TRBJ2-7; D is possibly TRBD1 (5 bases). The sequence was collected from a female donor with Graves disease. The CDR3 DNA follows: TGTGCCAGCAGCCAAGATCCCTGGGGCGGCTACGAGCAGTACTTC. As protein: CASSQDPWGGYEQYF.